One T cell receptor beta chain is described in this entry. The record originates from a study of blood T cell repertoires in COVID-19. The V segment lost 3 bases and the J segment 8 bases; nucleotides outside the gene matches: 7. This CDR3 contains 16 residues. CDR1 and CDR2 (germline): MDHEN, SYDVKM. Assay used: immunoSEQ multiplex PCR; TCRdb lists only in-frame clones, some missing. The data contain under 70,000 clones, just under 90% of them seen just once; the ten biggest clones take up 3% to 5%. This chain connects TRBV28 to TRBJ2-1; 13 nucleotides line up with TRBD2. The sequencing input was peripheral blood. The sequence was collected from a middle-aged man with acute or convalescent COVID-19. The CDR3 region has the DNA TGTGCCAGCAGTTTCGGACTAGCGGGAGCCATTGATGAGCAGTTCTTC. Amino acids: CASSFGLAGAIDEQFF.